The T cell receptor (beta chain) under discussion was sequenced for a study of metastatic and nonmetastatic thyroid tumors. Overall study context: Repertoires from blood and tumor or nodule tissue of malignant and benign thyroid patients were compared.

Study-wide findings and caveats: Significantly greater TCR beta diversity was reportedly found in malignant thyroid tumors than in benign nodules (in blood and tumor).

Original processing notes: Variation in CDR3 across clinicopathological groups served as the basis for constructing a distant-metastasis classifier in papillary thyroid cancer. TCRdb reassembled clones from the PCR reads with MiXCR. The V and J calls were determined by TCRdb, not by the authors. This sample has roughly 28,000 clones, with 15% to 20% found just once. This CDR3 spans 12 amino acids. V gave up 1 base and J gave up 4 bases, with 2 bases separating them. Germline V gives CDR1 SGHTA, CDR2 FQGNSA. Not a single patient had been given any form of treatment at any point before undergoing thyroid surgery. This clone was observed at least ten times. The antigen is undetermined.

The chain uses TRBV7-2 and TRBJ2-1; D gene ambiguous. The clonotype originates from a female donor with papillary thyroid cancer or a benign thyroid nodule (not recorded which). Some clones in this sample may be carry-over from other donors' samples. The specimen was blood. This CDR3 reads CASSLVYNEQFF. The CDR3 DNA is TGTGCCAGCAGCTTAGTTTACAATGAGCAGTTCTTC.